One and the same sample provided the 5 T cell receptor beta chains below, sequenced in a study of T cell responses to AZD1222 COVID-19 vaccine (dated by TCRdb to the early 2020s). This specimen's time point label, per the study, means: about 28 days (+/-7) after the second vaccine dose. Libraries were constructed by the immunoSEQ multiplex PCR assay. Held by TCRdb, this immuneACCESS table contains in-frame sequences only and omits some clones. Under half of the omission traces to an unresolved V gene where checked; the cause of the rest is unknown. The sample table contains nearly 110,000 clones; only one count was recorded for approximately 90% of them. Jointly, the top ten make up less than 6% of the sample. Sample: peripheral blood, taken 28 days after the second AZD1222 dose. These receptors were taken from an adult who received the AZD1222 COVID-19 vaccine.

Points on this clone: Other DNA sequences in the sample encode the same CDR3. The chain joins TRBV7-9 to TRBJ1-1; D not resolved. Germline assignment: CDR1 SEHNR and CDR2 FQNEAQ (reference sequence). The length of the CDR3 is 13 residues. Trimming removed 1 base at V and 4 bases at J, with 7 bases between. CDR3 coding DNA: TGTGCCAGCAGCTTAGGGGTTCGCACTGAAGCTTTCTTT. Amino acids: CASSLGVRTEAFF.

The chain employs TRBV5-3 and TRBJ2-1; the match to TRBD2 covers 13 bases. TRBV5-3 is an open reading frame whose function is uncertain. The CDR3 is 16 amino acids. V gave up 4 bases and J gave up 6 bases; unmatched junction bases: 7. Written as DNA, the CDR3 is TGTGCCAGAAGCATGACTAGCGGGGGGCCCCCCAATGAGCAGTTCTTC. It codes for CARSMTSGGPPNEQFF.

The DNA of the CDR3 is TGCGCCAGCAGCTTAAATACAGGGGGCCGTGGTGAAAAACTGTTTTTT. It yields the protein CASSLNTGGRGEKLFF. The chain has TRBV5-1 and TRBJ1-4; TRBD1 aligns across 9 bases. The germline V gene has CDR1 SGHRS and CDR2 YFSETQ. The J segment lost 7 bases and the V segment lost 2 bases, leaving 9 bases of the junction unmatched. This CDR3 region has 16 residues.

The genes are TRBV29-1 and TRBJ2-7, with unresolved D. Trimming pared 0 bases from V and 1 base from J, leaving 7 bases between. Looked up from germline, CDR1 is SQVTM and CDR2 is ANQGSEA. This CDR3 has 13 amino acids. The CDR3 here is CSVEEGYSYEQYF. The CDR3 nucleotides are TGCAGCGTTGAAGAGGGATATTCCTACGAGCAGTACTTC.

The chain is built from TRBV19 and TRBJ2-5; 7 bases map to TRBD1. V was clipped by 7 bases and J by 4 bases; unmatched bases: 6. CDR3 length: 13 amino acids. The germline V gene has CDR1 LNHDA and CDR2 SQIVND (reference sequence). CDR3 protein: CASTEGAGETQYF. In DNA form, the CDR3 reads TGTGCCAGTACCGAGGGGGCGGGAGAGACCCAGTACTTC. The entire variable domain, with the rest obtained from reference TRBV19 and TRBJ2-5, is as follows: DGGITQSPKYLFRKEGQNVTLSCEQNLNHDAMYWYRQDPGQGLRLIYYSQIVNDFQKGDIAEGYSVSREKKESFPLTVTSAQKNPTAFYLCASTEGAGETQYFGPGTRLLVL.